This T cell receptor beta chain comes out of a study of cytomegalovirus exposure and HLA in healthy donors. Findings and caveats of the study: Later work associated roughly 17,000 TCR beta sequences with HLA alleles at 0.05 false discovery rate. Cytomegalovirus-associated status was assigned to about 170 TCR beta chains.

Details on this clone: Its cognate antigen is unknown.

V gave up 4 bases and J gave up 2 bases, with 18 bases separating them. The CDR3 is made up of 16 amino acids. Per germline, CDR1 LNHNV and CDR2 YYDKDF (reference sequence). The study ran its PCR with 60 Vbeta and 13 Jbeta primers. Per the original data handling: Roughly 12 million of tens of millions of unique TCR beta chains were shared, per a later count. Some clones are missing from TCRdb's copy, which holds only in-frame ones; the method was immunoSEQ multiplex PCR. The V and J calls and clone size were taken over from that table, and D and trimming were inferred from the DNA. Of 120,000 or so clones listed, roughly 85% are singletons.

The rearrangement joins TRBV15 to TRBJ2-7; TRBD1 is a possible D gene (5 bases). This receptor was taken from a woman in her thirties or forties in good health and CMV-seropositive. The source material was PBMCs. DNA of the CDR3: TGTGCCACCAGCACAACCCCAGTCCAGGGAACCTACGAGCAGTACTTC. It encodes CATSTTPVQGTYEQYF.